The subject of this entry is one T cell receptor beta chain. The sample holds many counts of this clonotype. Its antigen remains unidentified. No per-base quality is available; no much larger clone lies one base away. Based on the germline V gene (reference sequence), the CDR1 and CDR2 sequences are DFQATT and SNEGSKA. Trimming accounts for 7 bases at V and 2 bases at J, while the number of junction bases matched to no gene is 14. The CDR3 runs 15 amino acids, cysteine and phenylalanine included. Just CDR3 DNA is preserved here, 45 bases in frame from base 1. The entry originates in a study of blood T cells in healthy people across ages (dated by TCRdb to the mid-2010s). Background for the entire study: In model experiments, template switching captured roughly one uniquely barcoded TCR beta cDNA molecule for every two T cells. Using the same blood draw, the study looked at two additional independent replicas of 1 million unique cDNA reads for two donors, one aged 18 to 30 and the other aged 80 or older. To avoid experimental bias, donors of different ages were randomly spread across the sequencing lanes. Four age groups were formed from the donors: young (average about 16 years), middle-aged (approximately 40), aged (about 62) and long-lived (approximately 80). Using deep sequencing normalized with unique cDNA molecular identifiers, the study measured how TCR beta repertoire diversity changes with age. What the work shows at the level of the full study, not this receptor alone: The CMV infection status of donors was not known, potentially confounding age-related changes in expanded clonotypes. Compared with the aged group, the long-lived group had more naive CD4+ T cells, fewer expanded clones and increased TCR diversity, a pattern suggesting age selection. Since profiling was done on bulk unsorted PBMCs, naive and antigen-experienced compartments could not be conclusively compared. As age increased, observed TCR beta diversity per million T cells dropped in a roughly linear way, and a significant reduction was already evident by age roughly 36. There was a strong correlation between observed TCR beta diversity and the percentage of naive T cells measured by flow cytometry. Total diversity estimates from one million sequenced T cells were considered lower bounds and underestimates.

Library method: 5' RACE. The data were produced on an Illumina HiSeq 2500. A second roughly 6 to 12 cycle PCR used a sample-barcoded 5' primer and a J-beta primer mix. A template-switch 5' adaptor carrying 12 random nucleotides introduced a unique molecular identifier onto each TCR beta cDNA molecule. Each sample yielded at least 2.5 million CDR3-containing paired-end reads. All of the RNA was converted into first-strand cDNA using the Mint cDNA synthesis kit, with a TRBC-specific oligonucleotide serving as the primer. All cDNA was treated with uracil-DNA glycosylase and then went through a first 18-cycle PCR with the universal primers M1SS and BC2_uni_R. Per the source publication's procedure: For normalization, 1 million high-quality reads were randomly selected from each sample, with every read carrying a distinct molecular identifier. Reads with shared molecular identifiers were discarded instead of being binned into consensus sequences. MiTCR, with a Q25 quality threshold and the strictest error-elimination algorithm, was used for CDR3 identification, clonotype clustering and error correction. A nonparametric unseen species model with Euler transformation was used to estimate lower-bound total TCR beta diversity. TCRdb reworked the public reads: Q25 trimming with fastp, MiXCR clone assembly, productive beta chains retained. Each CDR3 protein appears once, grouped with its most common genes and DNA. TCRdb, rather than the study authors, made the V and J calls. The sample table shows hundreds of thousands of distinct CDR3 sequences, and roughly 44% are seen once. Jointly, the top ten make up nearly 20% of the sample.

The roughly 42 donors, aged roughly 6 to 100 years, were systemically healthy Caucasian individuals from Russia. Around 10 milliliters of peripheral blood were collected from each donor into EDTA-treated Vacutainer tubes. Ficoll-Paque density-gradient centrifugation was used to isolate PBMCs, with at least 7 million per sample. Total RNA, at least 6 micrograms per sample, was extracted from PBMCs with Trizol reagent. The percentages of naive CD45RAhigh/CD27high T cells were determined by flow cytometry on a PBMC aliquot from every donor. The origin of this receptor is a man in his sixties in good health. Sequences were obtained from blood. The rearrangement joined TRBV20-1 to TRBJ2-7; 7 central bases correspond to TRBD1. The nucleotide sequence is TGCAGTGTTTTCAATCCGGGACAGCTCACCTACGAGCAGTACTTC. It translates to CSVFNPGQLTYEQYF.